Listed here are 14 T cell receptor beta chains from one sample, sequenced in a study of blood T cell repertoires in COVID-19. Measured with immunoSEQ multiplex PCR; TCRdb has only the in-frame clones, and not every one. Found here are just under 45,000 clones, around nine tenths of them singletons; the top ten hold 1% to 1.5%. Sequencing was carried out using peripheral blood. These receptors originate from a middle-aged woman with acute or convalescent COVID-19.

The chain recombines TRBV5-1 with TRBJ2-1; TRBD2 aligns across 11 bases. The CDR3 totals 15 residues. Trimming cost V 4 bases and J 9 bases; bases outside gene matches: 9. Germline V gene data show CDR1 as SGHRS and CDR2 as YFSETQ. The CDR3 protein is CASSPGTSGGSEQFF. DNA for the CDR3: TGCGCCAGCAGCCCCGGGACTAGCGGAGGAAGTGAGCAGTTCTTC.

A few counts support this clone. This chain links TRBV12-3 or TRBV12-4 with TRBJ1-2, with TRBD1 matching 8 bases. This CDR3 has 13 residues. With 6 bases clipped from V and 2 bases from J, the junction kept 2 bases outside the gene matches. As DNA, the CDR3 is TGTGCCAGCAGCTACAGGGGGAACTATGGCTACACCTTC. This codes for CASSYRGNYGYTF.

The rearrangement links TRBV6-5 to TRBJ1-2; 9 bases align to TRBD1. The CDR3 extends over 14 amino acids. With 5 bases clipped from V and 2 bases from J, the junction kept 3 bases outside the gene matches. Germline V gives CDR1 MNHEY, CDR2 SVGAGI. The CDR3: CASSIDRGNYGYTF. The CDR3 region has the DNA TGTGCCAGCAGTATCGACAGGGGGAACTATGGCTACACCTTC.

The chain couples TRBV6-2 or TRBV6-3 to TRBJ2-7, with 10 bases aligning to TRBD1. Trimming cost V 0 bases and J 5 bases; bases outside gene matches: 13. CDR1 is MNHEY, CDR2 SVGEGT, per germline. The CDR3 consists of 18 residues. CDR3 sequence (DNA): TGTGCCAGCAGTTACTCCCGACAGGGGGCGAGGAAGCCGCACGAGCAGTACTTC. Its protein is CASSYSRQGARKPHEQYF.

This clone has more than one count but fewer than ten. V gene TRBV5-4 combines with J gene TRBJ2-3; D not resolved. The CDR3 has 11 amino acids. The germline V gene has CDR1 SGHNT and CDR2 YYREEE (reference sequence). Trimming left V 4 bases short and J 6 bases short, with 6 bases between. The CDR3: CASSAHDTQYF. CDR3 DNA: TGTGCCAGCAGCGCACATGATACGCAGTATTTT.

The J gene is TRBJ1-5, the V gene TRBV28; tentatively, D is TRBD1 (5 bases). The V gene lost 9 bases and the J gene lost 0 bases, with 12 bases spanning the gap. Looked up from germline, CDR1 is MDHEN and CDR2 is SYDVKM. The CDR3 spans 14 residues. This CDR3 reads CASQRGGSNQPQHF. For the CDR3, the DNA is TGTGCCAGTCAACGGGGGGGTAGCAATCAGCCCCAGCATTTT.

The chain is built from TRBV9 and TRBJ2-1, with 12 bases that match TRBD2. The CDR3 spans 16 residues. V trimming: 5 bases; J trimming: 9 bases; junction bases outside the gene matches: 12. CDR1 and CDR2 from the germline V gene are SGDLS and YYNGEE. CDR3 nucleotides: TGTGCCAGCAGGGGGCCGGAGACTAGCGGGAGTACTGAGCAGTTCTTC. This codes for CASRGPETSGSTEQFF.

V usage is TRBV28 and J usage is TRBJ1-5, with 8 bases lining up with TRBD1. V dropped 7 bases and J dropped 0; count of bases not matched to a gene: 8. The CDR3 extends over 16 amino acids. Germline CDR1 reads MDHEN; CDR2 reads SYDVKM. CDR3 region: CASKGAGGISNQPQHF. The CDR3 DNA follows: TGTGCCAGCAAGGGAGCAGGGGGCATTAGCAATCAGCCCCAGCATTTT.

The rearrangement links TRBV3-1 (or the pseudogene TRBV3-2) to TRBJ1-2; TRBD1 agrees at 9 bases. Germline assignment: CDR1 LGHDT and CDR2 YNNKEL (reference sequence). This CDR3 has 14 residues. The J segment lost 6 bases and the V segment lost 1 base, leaving 3 bases of the junction unmatched. The CDR3 DNA is TGTGCCAGCAGCCAAGCCGGGACAGGGAATGGCTACACCTTC. It yields the protein CASSQAGTGNGYTF.

The genes are TRBV20-1 and TRBJ1-1; no clear D gene. CDR3 size: 11 residues. The germline V gene has CDR1 DFQATT and CDR2 SNEGSKA (reference sequence). The CDR3 bases are TGCAGCAGAGCGGCGAACACTGAAGCTTTCTTT. Its protein is CSRAANTEAFF.

This clone was observed a single time. The CDR3 here is CASSLPGPQHF. CDR3 nucleotide sequence: TGTGCCAGTAGTCTCCCAGGGCCCCAGCATTTT. The rearrangement uses TRBV19 and TRBJ1-5; D is unresolved. CDR1 and CDR2 (germline): LNHDA, SQIVND (reference sequence). The length of the CDR3 is 11 residues. The V and J ends lost 5 bases and 9 bases respectively, with 8 bases between them. Full variable domain (rest looked up from reference TRBV19 and TRBJ1-5): DGGITQSPKYLFRKEGQNVTLSCEQNLNHDAMYWYRQDPGQGLRLIYYSQIVNDFQKGDIAEGYSVSREKKESFPLTVTSAQKNPTAFYLCASSLPGPQHFGDGTRLSIL.

The chain recombines TRBV6-2 or TRBV6-3 with TRBJ1-5, with D unresolved. Trimming took off 0 bases at V and 1 base at J, with 10 bases between the two ends. The CDR3 contains 16 residues. CDR1 and CDR2 (germline): MNHEY, SVGEGT. The CDR3 reads CASSYSMSVSNQPQHF. CDR3 bases: TGTGCCAGCAGTTACTCGATGTCGGTAAGCAATCAGCCCCAGCATTTT.

The rearrangement links TRBV14 to TRBJ2-7; D might be TRBD2 (6 bases). V lost 3 bases to trimming and J lost 2 bases, with 11 bases between them. CDR1 is SGHDN, CDR2 FVKESK, per germline. CDR3 length: 14 residues. This CDR3 reads CASSQGLIPYEQYF. The DNA for the CDR3 is TGTGCCAGCAGCCAGGGACTTATCCCCTACGAGCAGTACTTC. Full variable domain (rest looked up from reference TRBV14 and TRBJ2-7): EAGVTQFPSHSVIEKGQTVTLRCDPISGHDNLYWYRRVMGKEIKFLLHFVKESKQDESGMPNNRFLAERTGGTYSTLKVQPAELEDSGVYFCASSQGLIPYEQYFGPGTRLTVT.

The sample holds one count of this clone. This chain connects TRBV7-3 to TRBJ2-7; TRBD1 matches 8 bases. V was clipped by 1 base and J by 5 bases; unmatched bases: 4. The V gene's germline CDR1 is SGHTA and CDR2 FQGTGA. The CDR3 has 14 residues. This chain's CDR3 is CASSLRQGNNEQYF. The CDR3 nucleotides read TGTGCCAGCAGCTTAAGACAGGGGAACAACGAGCAGTACTTC.